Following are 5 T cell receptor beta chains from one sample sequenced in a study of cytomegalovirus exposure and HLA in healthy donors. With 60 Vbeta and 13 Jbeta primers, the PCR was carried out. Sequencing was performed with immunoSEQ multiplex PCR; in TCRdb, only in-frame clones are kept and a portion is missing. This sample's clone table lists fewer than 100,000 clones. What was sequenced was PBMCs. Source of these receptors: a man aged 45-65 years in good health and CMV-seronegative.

The CDR3 region has the DNA TGTGCCAGCAGTTTAGGCAGGGTGGGCACTGAAGCTTTCTTT. Protein product: CASSLGRVGTEAFF. The chain links TRBV28 to TRBJ1-1, with a tentative D call TRBD1 (5 bases). This CDR3 contains 14 residues. Germline lookup yields CDR1 MDHEN and CDR2 SYDVKM. Trimming took 2 bases from V and 4 from J, leaving 11 bases between them.

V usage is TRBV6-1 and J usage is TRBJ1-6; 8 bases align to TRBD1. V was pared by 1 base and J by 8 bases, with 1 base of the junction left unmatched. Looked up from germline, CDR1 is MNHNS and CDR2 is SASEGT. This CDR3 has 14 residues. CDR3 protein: CASSEVRGHSPLHF. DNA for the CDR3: TGTGCCAGCAGTGAAGTCAGGGGGCATTCACCCCTCCACTTT.

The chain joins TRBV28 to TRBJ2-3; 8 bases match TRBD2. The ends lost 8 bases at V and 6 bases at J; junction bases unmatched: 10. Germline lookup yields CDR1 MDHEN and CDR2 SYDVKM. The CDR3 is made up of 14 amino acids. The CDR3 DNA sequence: TGTGCCAGCTCGGTAGCGGGGCTGGGGGATACGCAGTATTTT. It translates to CASSVAGLGDTQYF.

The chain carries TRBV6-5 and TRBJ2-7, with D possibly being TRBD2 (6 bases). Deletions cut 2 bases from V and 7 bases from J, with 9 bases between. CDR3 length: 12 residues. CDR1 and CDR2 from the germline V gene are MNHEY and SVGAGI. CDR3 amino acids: CASSYVGGEQYF. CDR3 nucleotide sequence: TGTGCCAGCAGTTACGTGGGGGGTGAGCAGTACTTC.

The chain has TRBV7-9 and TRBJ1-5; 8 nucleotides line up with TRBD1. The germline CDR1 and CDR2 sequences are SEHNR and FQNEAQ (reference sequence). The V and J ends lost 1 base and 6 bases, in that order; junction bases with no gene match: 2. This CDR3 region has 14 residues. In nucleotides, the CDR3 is TGTGCCAGCAGCTTAGGGACAGGGTTTCAGCCCCAGCATTTT. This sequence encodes CASSLGTGFQPQHF.